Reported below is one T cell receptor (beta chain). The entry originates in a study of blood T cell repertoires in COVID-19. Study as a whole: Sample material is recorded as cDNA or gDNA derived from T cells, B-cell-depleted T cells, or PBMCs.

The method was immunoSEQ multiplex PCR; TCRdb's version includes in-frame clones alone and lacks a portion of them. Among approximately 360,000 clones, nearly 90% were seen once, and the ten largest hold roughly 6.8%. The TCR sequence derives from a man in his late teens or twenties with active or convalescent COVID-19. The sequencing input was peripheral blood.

CDR3 DNA sequence: TGTGCAAGTCGCTTATCAGCAGAGGTGTGCACAGATACGCAGTATTTT. This sequence encodes CASRLSAEVCTDTQYF. J is TRBJ2-3 and V is TRBV12-2; TRBD2 reflects the table's D call only, with no check against the DNA. TRBV12-2 is designated a pseudogene. CDR3 size: 16 residues.